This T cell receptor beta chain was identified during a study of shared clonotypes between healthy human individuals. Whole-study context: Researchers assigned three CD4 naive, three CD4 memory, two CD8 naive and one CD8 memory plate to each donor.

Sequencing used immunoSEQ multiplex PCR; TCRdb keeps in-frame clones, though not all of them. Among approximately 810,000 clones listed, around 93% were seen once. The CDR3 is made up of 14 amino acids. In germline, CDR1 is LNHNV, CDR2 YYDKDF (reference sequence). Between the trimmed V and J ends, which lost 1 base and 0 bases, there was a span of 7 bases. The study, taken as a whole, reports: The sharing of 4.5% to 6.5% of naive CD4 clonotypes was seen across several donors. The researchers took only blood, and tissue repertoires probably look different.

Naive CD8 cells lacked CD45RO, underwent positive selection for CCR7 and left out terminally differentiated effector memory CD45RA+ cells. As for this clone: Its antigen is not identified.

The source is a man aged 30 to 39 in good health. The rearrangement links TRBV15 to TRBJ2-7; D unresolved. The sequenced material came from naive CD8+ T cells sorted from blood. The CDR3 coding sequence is TGTGCCACCAGCAGAGTGTCAGACTCCTACGAGCAGTACTTC. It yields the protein CATSRVSDSYEQYF.